This TCR beta chain was sequenced in a study of blood T cell repertoires in COVID-19 (dated by TCRdb to 2020 to 2022). For the study in its entirety: The collaborator samples originated in the United States, Italy and Spain and spanned the acute and convalescent phases of COVID-19. The prospective study material was composed of cDNA or gDNA derived from T cells, B-cell-depleted T cells, or PBMCs. Subjects who had been exposed to COVID-19, were actively infected with it, or had recovered from it provided the deeply sampled blood TCRbeta repertoires that made up the dataset. A freely available public database, intended as a resource for researchers studying the immune response to SARS-CoV-2, is where the repertoires were released. The samples were drawn from the first 160 participants of the ongoing ImmuneRACE study and from 950 to 1,500 subjects provided by 6 global collaborators. Nearly every sample came with metadata listing a de-identified subject ID, COVID-19 status, age in years and sex. Where HLA class I and class II types were available, the types were taken from metadata supplied by the sample provider, not from assay-based typing.

The collaborating institutions used their own protocols to collect whole blood in K2EDTA tubes. For TCRbeta analysis, collaborators shipped samples in one of three forms: frozen whole blood, isolated PBMCs, or DNA extracted from either of those sample types. Points the paper makes about the study in general: Clinical and demographic metadata were provided uncurated, with the amount varying by source and participant.

TCRbeta CDR3 regions were amplified from genomic DNA by means of the immunoSEQ Assay, a bias-controlled multiplex PCR. Per the authors' processing: The number of nucleated cells in each sample was estimated by amplification of reference gene primers within the assay. To quantify the absolute abundance of each unique TCRbeta CDR3 rearrangement, sequence reads were collapsed and filtered. For each sample, productive Simpson clonality was calculated by taking the square root of Simpson's diversity index across productive rearrangements. TCRdb retrieved this table from immuneACCESS and kept in-frame rearrangements only. Not all clones are present; in checked studies, unresolved V genes account for under half, and no reason is known for the remainder. That table furnishes V, J and clone size, whereas the DNA furnished D and trimming. The sample table contains 100,000 or so clones; only one count was recorded for 75% to 90% of them. The ten largest clones represent more than 1.5% of the sample.

Only one count was recorded for this clone. Its antigen is not yet known. The record has no base qualities; no much larger clone is one base away. The sample comprised peripheral blood. The receptor comes from a woman between 65 and 79 years old with active or convalescent COVID-19.

The CDR3 here reads CASSLDRAGQPQHF. The nucleotides are TGTGCCAGCAGTTTGGACAGGGCAGGCCAGCCCCAGCATTTT. The rearrangement combines TRBV28 with TRBJ1-5; the junction holds 8 bases that match TRBD1. V is trimmed back by 3 bases and J by 7 bases, and the junction contains 5 bases that no gene match accounts for. The germline V gene encodes CDR1 MDHEN and CDR2 SYDVKM. From the cysteine up to the phenylalanine, the CDR3 has a length of 14 residues. Of all the DNA, just the CDR3 is kept, 42 bases in frame from base 1.